The 29 T cell receptor beta chains below all came from one sample that was sequenced in a study of OX40 agonist ivuxolimab in advanced cancers. Libraries were prepared by immunoSEQ multiplex PCR; TCRdb keeps only in-frame clonotypes and omits some of them. This sample has approximately 68,000 clones, with roughly nine tenths found just once. The material sequenced was CD4+ or CD8+ T cells sorted from blood, taken in a trial of the OX40 agonist ivuxolimab. These receptor sequences come from an adult with an advanced solid tumor such as melanoma, head and neck, liver or kidney cancer.

This sequence joins TRBV7-9 and TRBJ2-7; D remains unclear. The CDR3 is 14 residues long. Trimming took off 1 base at V and 2 bases at J, with 9 bases between the two ends. CDR1 is SEHNR and CDR2 is FQNEAQ in the germline V gene (reference sequence). CDR3 in amino acids: CASSLGAPAYEQYF. CDR3 bases: TGTGCCAGCAGCTTAGGGGCCCCCGCCTACGAGCAGTACTTC.

This chain links TRBV9 with TRBJ2-5; 10 positions agree with TRBD2. V trimming: 2 bases; J trimming: 3 bases; junction bases outside the gene matches: 1. CDR1 and CDR2 (germline): SGDLS, YYNGEE. The CDR3 runs 14 residues. The CDR3: CASSVTSGEETQYF. DNA of the CDR3: TGTGCCAGCAGCGTCACTAGCGGGGAAGAGACCCAGTACTTC.

The J gene is TRBJ1-1, the V gene TRBV6-5, with TRBD1 as a possible D gene (5 bases). The length of the CDR3 is 14 residues. Germline V gene data show CDR1 as MNHEY and CDR2 as SVGAGI. Trimming removed 7 bases from V and 0 bases from J, with 12 bases in between. The CDR3 sequence is CASTRDGVNTEAFF. CDR3 nucleotides: TGTGCCAGCACCAGGGACGGAGTGAACACTGAAGCTTTCTTT.

The J gene is TRBJ2-3, the V gene TRBV5-5, with D possibly being TRBD2 (5 bases). The V end was cut by 5 bases, the J end by 5 bases, with 15 bases between. The CDR3 covers 14 residues. Germline loops: CDR1 SGHKS, CDR2 YYEKEE (reference sequence). The chain's CDR3 is CASSQERARDTQYF. The CDR3 DNA sequence: TGTGCCAGCAGTCAGGAGAGGGCGAGAGATACGCAGTATTTT. The full variable domain, completed using reference TRBV5-5 and TRBJ2-3, is DAGVTQSPTHLIKTRGQQVTLRCSPISGHKSVSWYQQVLGQGPQFIFQYYEKEERGRGNFPDRFSARQFPNYSSELNVNALLLGDSALYLCASSQERARDTQYFGPGTRLTVL.

This sequence joins TRBV14 and TRBJ2-3; 10 bases line up with TRBD2. The V and J ends lost 2 bases and 10 bases, in that order; junction bases with no gene match: 9. The CDR3 sequence is 15 residues long. Germline V CDR1 and CDR2: SGHDN, FVKESK. DNA for the CDR3: TGTGCCAGCAGCCAATCTAGCGGGGGCCTCCAGCCGCAGTATTTT. Its translation: CASSQSSGGLQPQYF.

The rearrangement uses TRBV30 and TRBJ2-1; TRBD2 might be the D (5 bases). The V gene lost 5 bases and the J gene lost 0 bases, with 17 bases spanning the gap. The CDR3 is 16 amino acids. Per germline, CDR1 GTSNPN and CDR2 SVGIG (reference sequence). The CDR3: CAWLRPAVSSYNEQFF. The CDR3 coding sequence is TGTGCCTGGCTCCGGCCAGCGGTGAGCTCCTACAATGAGCAGTTCTTC.

The V gene is TRBV10-3, the J gene TRBJ2-5; D not certain. The CDR3 is 14 residues long. Looked up from germline, CDR1 is ENHRY and CDR2 is SYGVKD. Trimming cost V 0 bases and J 5 bases, with 10 bases left between them. As DNA, the CDR3 is TGTGCCATCAGTGAGTCCCGGGTCTCGGAGACCCAGTACTTC. It translates to CAISESRVSETQYF.

This clone was recorded only once. This sequence joins TRBV7-6 and TRBJ1-1, with a weak D call TRBD1 (5 bases). Germline V gene lookup returns CDR1 SGHVS and CDR2 FNYEAQ. The ends were cut back, 3 bases at V and 1 base at J, with 18 bases in the middle. This CDR3 region has 17 residues. The CDR3 nucleotides read TGTGCCAGCAGCTTGTACCCCGGGGCAGGGCGGAACACTGAAGCTTTCTTT. Translating it yields CASSLYPGAGRNTEAFF. Complete variable domain (other parts from reference TRBV7-6 and TRBJ1-1): GAGVSQSPRYKVTKRGQDVALRCDPISGHVSLYWYRQALGQGPEFLTYFNYEAQQDKSGLPNDRFSAERPEGSISTLTIQRTEQRDSAMYRCASSLYPGAGRNTEAFFGQGTRLTVV.

The gene calls are TRBV5-1 and TRBJ2-2; possible D gene TRBD1, 6 bases. V gave up 4 bases and J gave up 5 bases, with 12 bases separating them. The germline CDR1 and CDR2 sequences are SGHRS and YFSETQ. The CDR3 covers 14 residues. The CDR3 is CASSNPGETGELFF. CDR3 DNA sequence: TGCGCCAGCAGCAACCCAGGGGAGACCGGGGAGCTGTTTTTT.

This clone showed up just once. The V call is TRBV13, the J call TRBJ1-2, with a weak D call TRBD1 (5 bases). CDR1 PRHDT and CDR2 FYEKMQ come from the germline V gene (reference sequence). V dropped 2 bases and J dropped 8 bases, with 12 bases sitting between them. The CDR3 length is 13 residues. The CDR3 DNA sequence: TGTGCCAGCAGCTTAACAGGCGGCTGGGGCTACACCTTC. It is translated as CASSLTGGWGYTF.

The V and J genes are TRBV4-2 and TRBJ2-6; D is undetermined. CDR3 length: 16 amino acids. Germline assignment: CDR1 LGHNA and CDR2 YNFKEQ. Trimming took off 4 bases at V and 5 bases at J, with 15 bases between the two ends. The CDR3 sequence is CASSLRLQSRANVLTF. For the CDR3, the DNA is TGTGCCAGCAGCCTAAGGTTACAAAGTCGGGCCAACGTCCTGACTTTC.

The V gene is TRBV6-5, the J gene TRBJ1-6, with TRBD1 as a possible D gene (5 bases). There are 11 residues in the CDR3. The V end lost 8 bases, the J end lost 18 bases, and 17 bases lay between the germline ends. Per the germline V gene, CDR1 is MNHEY and CDR2 is SVGAGI. Here the CDR3 DNA reads TGTGCCAGCCCCAACAGGAGGGACCGCCACTTT. Encoded protein: CASPNRRDRHF.

This clone was detected a few times. This chain joins TRBV2 and TRBJ1-1; D possibly corresponds to TRBD1 (5 bases). Germline V gives CDR1 SNHLY, CDR2 FYNNEI. This CDR3 contains 13 residues. The V gene lost 5 bases and the J gene lost 5 bases, with 12 bases spanning the gap. The CDR3: CASSMRGKTEAFF. The DNA for the CDR3 is TGTGCCAGCAGTATGAGGGGAAAAACTGAAGCTTTCTTT.

This chain joins TRBV6-6 and TRBJ1-1; weak D call: TRBD1 (5 bases). The V gene's germline CDR1 is MNHNY and CDR2 SVGAGI (reference sequence). Trimming took off 5 bases at V and 3 bases at J, with 10 bases between the two ends. The length of the CDR3 is 13 residues. The CDR3 sequence: CASSPIGDTEAFF. The DNA of the CDR3 is TGTGCCAGCAGTCCCATAGGGGACACTGAAGCTTTCTTT.

J is TRBJ1-2 and V is TRBV6-5; D is uncertain. Germline V gene lookup returns CDR1 MNHEY and CDR2 SVGAGI. This CDR3 contains 13 residues. V was shortened by 5 bases and J by 2 bases, with 9 bases between the two germline ends. This chain's CDR3 is CASSTRRNYGYTF. The CDR3 DNA sequence: TGTGCCAGCAGTACTCGACGGAACTATGGCTACACCTTC.

The CDR3 loop is CASSLHGQGRDGYTF. In DNA form, the CDR3 reads TGTGCCAGCAGCTTACATGGACAGGGGCGAGATGGCTACACCTTC. J is TRBJ1-2 and V is TRBV5-6; 9 nucleotides match TRBD1. CDR3 length: 15 residues. CDR1 is SGHDT, CDR2 YYEEEE, per germline. After removal of 2 bases from V and 6 bases from J, the junction contained 8 bases not matched to a gene.

The J gene is TRBJ2-3, the V gene TRBV7-8; no definite D call. Looked up from germline, CDR1 is SGHVS and CDR2 is FQNEAQ. V was cut by 5 bases and J by 4 bases, with 7 bases left in between. The CDR3 runs to 12 residues. The CDR3 is CASSLFSDTQYF. CDR3 DNA sequence: TGTGCCAGCAGCCTTTTTTCAGATACGCAGTATTTT.

This rearrangement joins TRBV11-2 to TRBJ1-2, with D unresolved. V gave up 5 bases and J gave up 2 bases, with 9 bases separating them. Per germline, CDR1 SGHAT and CDR2 FQNNGV. The length of the CDR3 is 13 residues. The CDR3 is CASSDTPNYGYTF. DNA for the CDR3: TGTGCCAGCAGCGACACACCCAACTATGGCTACACCTTC.

This clone came up once. V and J are TRBV5-4 and TRBJ1-2; 12 bases match TRBD1. The germline CDR1 and CDR2 sequences are SGHNT and YYREEE (reference sequence). Trimming at V came to 0 bases and at J to 1 base, leaving 7 bases not matched to a gene. The CDR3 runs 18 residues. In nucleotides, the CDR3 is TGTGCCAGCAGCTTGGCCATGGGACAGGGGGCGCGTAACTATGGCTACACCTTC. This encodes CASSLAMGQGARNYGYTF.

V gene TRBV19 combines with J gene TRBJ1-2; D gene ambiguous. CDR1 is LNHDA, CDR2 SQIVND, per germline (reference sequence). The CDR3 has 16 residues. V was cut by 3 bases and J by 6 bases, with 20 bases left in between. The CDR3 nucleotides read TGTGCCAGTAGTATCAGGACCGTCATGAGGGTAGATGGCTACACCTTC. It encodes CASSIRTVMRVDGYTF.

V gene TRBV6-6 combines with J gene TRBJ2-7; D remains unclear. V was shortened by 7 bases and J by 6 bases, with 10 bases between the two germline ends. CDR3 length equals 11 residues. Germline V gene sequence: CDR1 MNHNY, CDR2 SVGAGI (reference sequence). This CDR3 reads CASTSRGEQYF. CDR3 nucleotides: TGTGCCAGCACCAGCAGAGGCGAGCAGTACTTC.

The V and J genes are TRBV4-1 and TRBJ2-5, with TRBD2 matching over 15 bases. Per germline, CDR1 MGHRA and CDR2 YSYEKL. V lost 3 bases to trimming and J lost 8 bases; unmatched junction nucleotides: 16. The CDR3 runs to 19 residues. The CDR3 loop is CASSQADPFAGLAGGTQYF. CDR3 in DNA: TGCGCCAGCAGCCAGGCCGATCCCTTTGCGGGACTAGCGGGAGGAACCCAGTACTTC.

The chain recombines TRBV11-3 with TRBJ2-3, with 10 bases identical to TRBD2. Germline V gene lookup returns CDR1 SGHNT and CDR2 YENEEA. V gave up 5 bases and J gave up 3 bases; unmatched junction bases: 5. The CDR3 runs to 15 residues. CDR3 amino acids: CASSPGLAATDTQYF. The DNA for the CDR3 is TGTGCCAGCAGCCCCGGACTAGCGGCTACAGATACGCAGTATTTT.

The rearrangement joins TRBV28 to TRBJ2-5, with D tentatively TRBD2 (5 bases). CDR3 size: 12 residues. V gave up 6 bases and J gave up 5 bases, with 10 bases separating them. CDR1 MDHEN and CDR2 SYDVKM come from the germline V gene. The CDR3 protein is CASSGVGETQYF. CDR3 in DNA: TGTGCCAGCAGCGGGGTCGGGGAGACCCAGTACTTC.

The chain couples TRBV7-6 to TRBJ2-2, with D unresolved. V was cut by 1 base and J by 3 bases, with 9 bases left in between. The CDR3 is 15 residues long. Germline V gene lookup returns CDR1 SGHVS and CDR2 FNYEAQ. CDR3: CASSLDGVDTGELFF. As DNA, the CDR3 is TGTGCCAGCAGCTTAGATGGGGTGGACACCGGGGAGCTGTTTTTT.

The chain carries TRBV28 and TRBJ1-2, with TRBD1 matching 7 bases. The CDR3 has 16 residues. Trimming at V came to 6 bases and at J to 4 bases, leaving 14 bases not matched to a gene. Germline CDR1 MDHEN, CDR2 SYDVKM. The CDR3 reads CASRPSRDRNAYGYTF. The CDR3, as DNA: TGTGCCAGCAGACCGTCCCGGGACAGAAACGCCTATGGCTACACCTTC.

The gene calls are TRBV18 and TRBJ1-1, with unresolved D. The CDR3 sequence is 13 residues long. Germline V gene lookup returns CDR1 KGHSH and CDR2 LQKENI. The V end was cut by 2 bases, the J end by 7 bases, with 11 bases between. CDR3 coding DNA: TGTGCCAGCTCACCAGGAGGTTCAGGTGAAGCTTTCTTT. This encodes CASSPGGSGEAFF.

CDR3 nucleotide sequence: TGCGCCAGCAGCCGGGAGGGGGGTAACACTGAAGCTTTCTTT. Translating it yields CASSREGGNTEAFF. The rearrangement links TRBV5-1 to TRBJ1-1, with a tentative D call TRBD1 (6 bases). The CDR3 is 14 residues long. Looked up from germline, CDR1 is SGHRS and CDR2 is YFSETQ. Deletions cut 4 bases from V and 2 bases from J, with 12 bases between.

The rearrangement uses TRBV27 and TRBJ2-1; perhaps D is TRBD1 or TRBD2 (6 bases each). The ends were cut back, 2 bases at V and 4 bases at J, with 15 bases in the middle. Germline V lookup: CDR1 MNHEY, CDR2 SMNVEV (reference sequence). This CDR3 spans 16 amino acids. The CDR3 protein is CASSLDRTISYNEQFF. DNA for the CDR3: TGTGCCAGCAGTTTAGACAGGACTATCTCGTACAATGAGCAGTTCTTC.